This T cell receptor (beta chain) was sequenced for a study of Graves' ophthalmopathy and Graves' hyperthyroidism. This clonotype was picked up many times. RNA transcripts served as template for amplifying TCR beta CDR3 sequences. HTBI-primed first-round RT-PCR preceded second-round multiplex PCR. A single record per CDR3 protein comes from TCRdb applying MiXCR to the multiplex PCR reads. The sample includes roughly 400,000 distinct CDR3 sequences, around 19% of them seen just once. This TCR derives from a woman aged 18-35 years with Graves' ophthalmopathy. The source material was peripheral blood.

The CDR3 sequence is CSVEDVNAFF. The DNA of the CDR3 is TGCAGCGTTGAAGATGTAAATGCTTTCTTT. The chain uses TRBV29-1 and TRBJ1-1, with D uncertain. CDR1 is SQVTM, CDR2 ANQGSEA, per germline. Trimming took 0 bases from V and 11 from J, leaving 7 bases between them. The CDR3 has 10 residues.